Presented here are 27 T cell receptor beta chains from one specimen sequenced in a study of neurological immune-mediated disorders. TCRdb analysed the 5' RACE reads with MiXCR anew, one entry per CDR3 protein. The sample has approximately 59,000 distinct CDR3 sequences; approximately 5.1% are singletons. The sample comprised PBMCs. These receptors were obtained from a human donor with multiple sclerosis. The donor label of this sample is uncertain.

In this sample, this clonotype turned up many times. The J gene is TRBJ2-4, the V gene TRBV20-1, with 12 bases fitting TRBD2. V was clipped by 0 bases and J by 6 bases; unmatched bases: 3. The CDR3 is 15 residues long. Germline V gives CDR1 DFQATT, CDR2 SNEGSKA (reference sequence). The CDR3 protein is CSARDTSGGSNIQYF. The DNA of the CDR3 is TGCAGTGCTAGAGATACTAGCGGGGGGTCAAACATTCAGTACTTC.

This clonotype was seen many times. This CDR3 reads CASSQSGGGRSTDTQYF. The CDR3 DNA reads TGTGCCAGCAGCCAATCGGGGGGTGGGCGTAGCACAGATACGCAGTATTTT. The genes are TRBV4-2 and TRBJ2-3; TRBD2 agrees at 7 bases. Germline V lookup: CDR1 LGHNA, CDR2 YNFKEQ. The CDR3 runs to 17 residues. V shed 2 bases, J shed 0 bases, and the junction held 8 bases outside the gene matches.

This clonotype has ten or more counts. CDR3 in DNA: TGTGCCAGCAGCTTCTGGGGGCTCGGGGCTGAAGCTTTCTTT. Translated: CASSFWGLGAEAFF. The chain couples TRBV7-2 to TRBJ1-1; maybe TRBD1 (6 bases). CDR3 size: 14 residues. CDR1 is SGHTA, CDR2 FQGNSA, per germline. The germline V and J ends were trimmed by 3 bases and 6 bases, with 14 bases remaining between them.

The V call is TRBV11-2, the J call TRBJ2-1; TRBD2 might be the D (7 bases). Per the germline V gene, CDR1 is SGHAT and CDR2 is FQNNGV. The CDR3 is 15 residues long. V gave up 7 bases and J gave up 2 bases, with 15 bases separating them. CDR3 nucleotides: TGTGCCAGCACCGAGGGGGGGTTCACCTACAATGAGCAGTTCTTC. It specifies CASTEGGFTYNEQFF.

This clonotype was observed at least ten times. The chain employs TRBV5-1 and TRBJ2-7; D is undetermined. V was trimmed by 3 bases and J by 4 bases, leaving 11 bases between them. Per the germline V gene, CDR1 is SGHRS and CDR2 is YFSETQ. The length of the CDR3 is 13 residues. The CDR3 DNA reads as TGCGCCAGCAGCTCTACTCTAAGTTACGAGCAGTACTTC. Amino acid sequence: CASSSTLSYEQYF.

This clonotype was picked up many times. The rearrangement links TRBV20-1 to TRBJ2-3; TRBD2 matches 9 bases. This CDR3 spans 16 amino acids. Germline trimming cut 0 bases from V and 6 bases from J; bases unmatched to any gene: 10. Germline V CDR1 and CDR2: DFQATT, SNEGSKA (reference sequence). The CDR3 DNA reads TGCAGTGCTAGAGATCGCCGCGGGGGGGTAGGGGATACGCAGTATTTT. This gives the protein CSARDRRGGVGDTQYF.

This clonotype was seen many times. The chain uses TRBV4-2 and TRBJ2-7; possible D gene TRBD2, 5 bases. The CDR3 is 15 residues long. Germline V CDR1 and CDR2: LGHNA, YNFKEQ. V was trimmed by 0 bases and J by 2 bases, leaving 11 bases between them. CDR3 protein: CASSQEAGRPYEQYF. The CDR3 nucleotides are TGTGCCAGCAGCCAAGAGGCGGGTCGTCCCTACGAGCAGTACTTC.

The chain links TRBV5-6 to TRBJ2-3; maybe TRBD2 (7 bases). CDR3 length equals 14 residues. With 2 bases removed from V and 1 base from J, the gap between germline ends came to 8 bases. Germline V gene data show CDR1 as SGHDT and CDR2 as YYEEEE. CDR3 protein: CASSFGGRTDTQYF. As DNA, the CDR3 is TGTGCCAGCAGCTTCGGGGGGCGCACAGATACGCAGTATTTT.

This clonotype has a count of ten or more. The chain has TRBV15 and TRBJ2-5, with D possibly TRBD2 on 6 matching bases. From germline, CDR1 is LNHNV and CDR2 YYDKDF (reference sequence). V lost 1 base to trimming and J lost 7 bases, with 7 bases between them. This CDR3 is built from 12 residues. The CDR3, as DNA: TGTGCCACCAGCAGAGGGAGGGGGACCCAGTACTTC. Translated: CATSRGRGTQYF.

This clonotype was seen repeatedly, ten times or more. The CDR3 sequence is CSASGENQPQHF. The CDR3 nucleotides are TGCAGTGCTAGTGGCGAGAATCAGCCCCAGCATTTT. This sequence joins TRBV20-1 and TRBJ1-5; D not resolved. V lost 3 bases, J lost 4 bases, and 7 bases lay in between. The length of the CDR3 is 12 residues. Germline V CDR1 and CDR2: DFQATT, SNEGSKA (reference sequence).

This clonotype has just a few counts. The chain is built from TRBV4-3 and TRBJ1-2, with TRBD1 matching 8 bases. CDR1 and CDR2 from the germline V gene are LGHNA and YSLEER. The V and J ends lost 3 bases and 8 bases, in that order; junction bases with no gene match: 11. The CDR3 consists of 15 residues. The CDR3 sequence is CASSQATDRVHGYTF. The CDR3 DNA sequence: TGCGCCAGCAGCCAGGCAACGGACAGGGTACACGGCTACACCTTC.

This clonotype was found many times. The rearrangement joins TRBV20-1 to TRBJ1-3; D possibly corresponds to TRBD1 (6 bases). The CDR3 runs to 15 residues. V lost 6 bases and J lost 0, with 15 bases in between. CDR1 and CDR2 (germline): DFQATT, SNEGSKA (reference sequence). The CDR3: CSALSDSFSGNTIYF. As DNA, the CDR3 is TGCAGTGCCCTCTCGGACAGCTTCTCTGGAAACACCATATATTTT.

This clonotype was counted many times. The CDR3 is CASSSQGSGTEAFF. The CDR3 DNA reads as TGCGCCAGCAGCTCACAGGGAAGTGGGACTGAAGCTTTCTTT. The chain uses TRBV5-1 and TRBJ1-1; tentatively, D is TRBD1 (6 bases). The V and J ends lost 3 bases and 5 bases respectively, with 14 bases between them. This CDR3 contains 14 residues. Germline V gives CDR1 SGHRS, CDR2 YFSETQ.

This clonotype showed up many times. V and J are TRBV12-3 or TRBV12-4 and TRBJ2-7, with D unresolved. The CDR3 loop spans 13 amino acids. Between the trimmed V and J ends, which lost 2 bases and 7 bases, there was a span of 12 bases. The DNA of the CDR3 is TGTGCCAGCAGTTTACCTCCGTTGGCAGAGCAGTACTTC. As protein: CASSLPPLAEQYF.

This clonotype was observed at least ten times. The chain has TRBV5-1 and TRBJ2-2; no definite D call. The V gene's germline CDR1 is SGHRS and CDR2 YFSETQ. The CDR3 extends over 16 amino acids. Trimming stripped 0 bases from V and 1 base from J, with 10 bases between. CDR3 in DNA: TGCGCCAGCAGCTTGGTGAGAGGAATGAACACCGGGGAGCTGTTTTTT. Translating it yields CASSLVRGMNTGELFF.

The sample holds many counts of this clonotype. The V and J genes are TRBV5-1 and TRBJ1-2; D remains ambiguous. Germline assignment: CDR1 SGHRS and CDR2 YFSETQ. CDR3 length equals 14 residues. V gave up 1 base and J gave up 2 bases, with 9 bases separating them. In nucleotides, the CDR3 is TGCGCCAGCAGCTTGACAGTTGGGAACTATGGCTACACCTTC. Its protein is CASSLTVGNYGYTF.

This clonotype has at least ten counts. The CDR3 region is CASRVGGVGTEAFF. CDR3 nucleotides: TGTGCCAGCAGGGTAGGGGGGGTTGGCACTGAAGCTTTCTTT. This chain links TRBV6-5 with TRBJ1-1; TRBD1 might be the D (6 bases). This CDR3 region has 14 residues. Germline V gene sequence: CDR1 MNHEY, CDR2 SVGAGI. V lost 6 bases to trimming and J lost 4 bases, with 15 bases between them.

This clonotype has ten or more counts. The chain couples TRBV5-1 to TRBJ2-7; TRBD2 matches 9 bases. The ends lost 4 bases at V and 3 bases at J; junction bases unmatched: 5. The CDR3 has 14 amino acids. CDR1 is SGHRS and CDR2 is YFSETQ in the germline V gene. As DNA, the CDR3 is TGCGCCAGCAGCCAGGAGCGGGGGGACTACGAGCAGTACTTC. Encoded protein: CASSQERGDYEQYF. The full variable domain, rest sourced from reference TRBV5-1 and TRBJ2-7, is KAGVTQTPRYLIKTRGQQVTLSCSPISGHRSVSWYQQTPGQGLQFLFEYFSETQRNKGNFPGRFSGRQFSNSRSEMNVSTLELGDSALYLCASSQERGDYEQYFGPGTRLTVT.

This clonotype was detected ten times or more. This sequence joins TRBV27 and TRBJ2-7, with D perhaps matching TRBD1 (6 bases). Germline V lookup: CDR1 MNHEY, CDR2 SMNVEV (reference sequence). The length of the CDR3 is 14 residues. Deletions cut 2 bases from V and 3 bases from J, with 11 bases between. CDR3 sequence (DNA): TGTGCCAGCAGTTTACGTGGCAGGGGCTACGAGCAGTACTTC. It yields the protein CASSLRGRGYEQYF.

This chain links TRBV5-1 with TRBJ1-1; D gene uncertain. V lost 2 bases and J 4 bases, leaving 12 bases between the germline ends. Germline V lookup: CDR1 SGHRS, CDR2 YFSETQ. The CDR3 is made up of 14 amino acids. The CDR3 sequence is CASSFQTGGTEAFF. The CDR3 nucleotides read TGCGCCAGCAGCTTTCAGACGGGCGGCACTGAAGCTTTCTTT.

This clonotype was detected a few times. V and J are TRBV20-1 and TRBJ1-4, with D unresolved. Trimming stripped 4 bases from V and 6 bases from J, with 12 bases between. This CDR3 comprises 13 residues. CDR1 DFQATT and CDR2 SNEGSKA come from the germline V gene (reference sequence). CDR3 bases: TGCAGTGCTACCCAAGAGGGAGATGAAAAACTGTTTTTT. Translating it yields CSATQEGDEKLFF.

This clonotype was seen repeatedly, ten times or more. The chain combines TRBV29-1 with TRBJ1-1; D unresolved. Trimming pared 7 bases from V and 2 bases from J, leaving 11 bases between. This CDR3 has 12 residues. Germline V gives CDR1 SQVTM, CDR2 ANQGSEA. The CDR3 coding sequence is TGCAGCGCGGTTCTAGGAAACACTGAAGCTTTCTTT. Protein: CSAVLGNTEAFF. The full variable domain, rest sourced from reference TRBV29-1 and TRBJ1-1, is SAVISQKPSRDICQRGTSLTIQCQVDSQVTMMFWYRQQPGQSLTLIATANQGSEATYESGFVIDKFPISRPNLTFSTLTVSNMSPEDSSIYLCSAVLGNTEAFFGQGTRLTVV.

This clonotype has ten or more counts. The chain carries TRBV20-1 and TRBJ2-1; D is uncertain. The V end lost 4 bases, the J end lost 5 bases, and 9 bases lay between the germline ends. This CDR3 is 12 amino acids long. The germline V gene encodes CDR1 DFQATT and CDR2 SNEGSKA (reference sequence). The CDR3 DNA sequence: TGCAGTGCTACCCCCGCGAACAATGAGCAGTTCTTC. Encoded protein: CSATPANNEQFF.

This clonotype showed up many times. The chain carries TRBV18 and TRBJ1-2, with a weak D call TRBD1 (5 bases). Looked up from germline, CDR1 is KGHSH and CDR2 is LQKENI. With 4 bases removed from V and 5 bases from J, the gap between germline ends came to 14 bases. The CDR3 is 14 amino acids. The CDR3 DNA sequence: TGTGCCAGCTCACTGGTGCAGGGAAATTATGGCTACACCTTC. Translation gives CASSLVQGNYGYTF. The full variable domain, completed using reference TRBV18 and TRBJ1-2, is NAGVMQNPRHLVRRRGQEARLRCSPMKGHSHVYWYRQLPEEGLKFMVYLQKENIIDESGMPKERFSAEFPKEGPSILRIQQVVRGDSAAYFCASSLVQGNYGYTFGSGTRLTVV.

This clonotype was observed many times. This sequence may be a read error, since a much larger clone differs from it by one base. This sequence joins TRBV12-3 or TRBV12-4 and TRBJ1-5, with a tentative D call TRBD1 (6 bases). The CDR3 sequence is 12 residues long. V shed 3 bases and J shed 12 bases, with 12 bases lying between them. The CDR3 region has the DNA TGTGCCAGCAGTTTCACGGACAGCGACCAGCATTTT. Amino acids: CASSFTDSDQHF.

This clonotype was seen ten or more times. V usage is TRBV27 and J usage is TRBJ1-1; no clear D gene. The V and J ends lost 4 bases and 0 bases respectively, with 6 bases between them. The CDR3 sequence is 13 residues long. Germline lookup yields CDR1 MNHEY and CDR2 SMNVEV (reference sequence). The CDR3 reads CASSSKLNTEAFF. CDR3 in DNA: TGTGCCAGCAGTTCGAAACTGAACACTGAAGCTTTCTTT.

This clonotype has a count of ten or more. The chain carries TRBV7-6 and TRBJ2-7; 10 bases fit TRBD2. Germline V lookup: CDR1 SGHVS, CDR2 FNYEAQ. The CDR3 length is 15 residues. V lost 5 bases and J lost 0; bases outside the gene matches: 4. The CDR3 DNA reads TGTGCCAGCAGCGAAAGGACTAGCGGCTCCTACGAGCAGTACTTC. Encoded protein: CASSERTSGSYEQYF.